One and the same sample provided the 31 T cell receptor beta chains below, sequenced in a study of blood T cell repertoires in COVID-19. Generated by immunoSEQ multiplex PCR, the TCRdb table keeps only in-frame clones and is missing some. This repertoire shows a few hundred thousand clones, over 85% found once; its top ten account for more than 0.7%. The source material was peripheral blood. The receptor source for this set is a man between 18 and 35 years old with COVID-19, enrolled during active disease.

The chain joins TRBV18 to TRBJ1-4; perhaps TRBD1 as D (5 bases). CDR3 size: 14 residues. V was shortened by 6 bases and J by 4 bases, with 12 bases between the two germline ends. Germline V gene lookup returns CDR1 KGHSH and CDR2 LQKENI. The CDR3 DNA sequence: TGTGCCAGCTCGCAACGGGACTATAATGAAAAACTGTTTTTT. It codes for CASSQRDYNEKLFF.

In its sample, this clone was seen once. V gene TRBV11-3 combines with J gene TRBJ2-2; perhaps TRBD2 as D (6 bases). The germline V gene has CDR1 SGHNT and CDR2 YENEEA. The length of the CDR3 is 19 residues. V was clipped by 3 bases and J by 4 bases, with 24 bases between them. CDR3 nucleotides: TGTGCCAGCAGCTTGGGCTTAGGGCGGGAACAGTCGGGCACCGGGGAGCTGTTTTTT. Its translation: CASSLGLGREQSGTGELFF. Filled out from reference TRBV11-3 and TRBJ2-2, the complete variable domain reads EAGVVQSPRYKIIEKKQPVAFWCNPISGHNTLYWYLQNLGQGPELLIRYENEEAVDDSQLPKDRFSAERLKGVDSTLKIQPAELGDSAVYLCASSLGLGREQSGTGELFFGEGSRLTVL.

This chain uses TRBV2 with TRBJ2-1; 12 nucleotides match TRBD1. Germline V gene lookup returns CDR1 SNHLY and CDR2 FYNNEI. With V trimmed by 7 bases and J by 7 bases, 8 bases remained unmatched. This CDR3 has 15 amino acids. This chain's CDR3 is CASTIRDRGLNEQFF. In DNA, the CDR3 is TGTGCCAGCACAATCCGGGACAGGGGGCTTAATGAGCAGTTCTTC. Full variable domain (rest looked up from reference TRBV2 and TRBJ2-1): EPEVTQTPSHQVTQMGQEVILRCVPISNHLYFYWYRQILGQKVEFLVSFYNNEISEKSEIFDDQFSVERPDGSNFTLKIRSTKLEDSAMYFCASTIRDRGLNEQFFGPGTRLTVL.

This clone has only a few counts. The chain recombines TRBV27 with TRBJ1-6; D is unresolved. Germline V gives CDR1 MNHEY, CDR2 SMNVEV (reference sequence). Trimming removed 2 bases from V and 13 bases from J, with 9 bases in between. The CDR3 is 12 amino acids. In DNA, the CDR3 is TGTGCCAGCAGTTTAGGGAGCGGGCCCCTCCACTTT. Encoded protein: CASSLGSGPLHF.

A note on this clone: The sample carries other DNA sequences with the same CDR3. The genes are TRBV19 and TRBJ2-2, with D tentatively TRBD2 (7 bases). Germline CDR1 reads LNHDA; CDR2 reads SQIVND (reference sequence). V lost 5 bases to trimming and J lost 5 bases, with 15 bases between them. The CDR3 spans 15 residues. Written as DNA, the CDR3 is TGTGCCAGTAGTTCTCGGGGGGCAAGGACCGGGGAGCTGTTTTTT. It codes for CASSSRGARTGELFF.

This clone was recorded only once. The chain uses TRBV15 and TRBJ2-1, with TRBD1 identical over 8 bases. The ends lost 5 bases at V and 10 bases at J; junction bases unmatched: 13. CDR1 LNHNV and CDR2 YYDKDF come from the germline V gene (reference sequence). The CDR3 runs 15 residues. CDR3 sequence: CATSRGETGVREQFF. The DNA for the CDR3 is TGTGCCACCAGCCGTGGAGAGACAGGGGTAAGAGAGCAGTTCTTC.

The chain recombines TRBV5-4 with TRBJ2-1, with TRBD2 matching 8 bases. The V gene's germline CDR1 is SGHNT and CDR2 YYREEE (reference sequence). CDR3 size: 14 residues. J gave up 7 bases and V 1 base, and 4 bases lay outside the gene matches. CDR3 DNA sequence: TGTGCCAGCAGCTTGACTAGCGGAAGGAATGAGCAGTTCTTC. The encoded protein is CASSLTSGRNEQFF.

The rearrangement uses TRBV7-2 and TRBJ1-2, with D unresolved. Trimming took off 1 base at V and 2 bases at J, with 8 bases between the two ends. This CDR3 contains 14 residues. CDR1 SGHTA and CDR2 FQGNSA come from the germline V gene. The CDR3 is CASSLGGPNYGYTF. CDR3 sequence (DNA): TGTGCCAGCAGCTTAGGCGGTCCAAACTATGGCTACACCTTC.

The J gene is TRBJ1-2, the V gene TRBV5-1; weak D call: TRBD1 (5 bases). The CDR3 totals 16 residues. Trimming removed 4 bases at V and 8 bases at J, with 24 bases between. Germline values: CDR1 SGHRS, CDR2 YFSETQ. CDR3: CASSPQDLTDRWGYTF. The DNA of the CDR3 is TGCGCCAGCAGCCCCCAAGATCTGACCGACAGATGGGGCTACACCTTC.

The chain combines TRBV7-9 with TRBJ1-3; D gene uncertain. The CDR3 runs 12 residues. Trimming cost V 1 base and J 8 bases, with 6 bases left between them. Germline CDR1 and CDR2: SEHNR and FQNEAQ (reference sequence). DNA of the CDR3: TGTGCCAGCAGCTTAGGATCGGACACCATATATTTT. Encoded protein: CASSLGSDTIYF.

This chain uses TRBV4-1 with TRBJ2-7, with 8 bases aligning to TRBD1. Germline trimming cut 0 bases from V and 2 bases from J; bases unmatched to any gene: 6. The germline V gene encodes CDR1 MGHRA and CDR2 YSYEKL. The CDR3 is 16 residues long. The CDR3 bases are TGCGCCAGCAGCCAAGATTCGCAGGGGGCGGCCTACGAGCAGTACTTC. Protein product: CASSQDSQGAAYEQYF.

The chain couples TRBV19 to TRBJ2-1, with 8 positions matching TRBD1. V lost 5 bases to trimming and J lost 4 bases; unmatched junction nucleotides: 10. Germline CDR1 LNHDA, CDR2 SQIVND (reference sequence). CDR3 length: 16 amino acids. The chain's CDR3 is CASSQRAGGSYNEQFF. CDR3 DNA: TGTGCCAGTAGTCAACGGGCAGGGGGCTCGTACAATGAGCAGTTCTTC.

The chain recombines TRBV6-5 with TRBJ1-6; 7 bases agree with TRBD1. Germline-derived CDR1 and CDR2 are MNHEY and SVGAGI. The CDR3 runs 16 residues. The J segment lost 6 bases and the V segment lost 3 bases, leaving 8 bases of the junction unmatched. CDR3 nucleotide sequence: TGTGCCAGCAGTTATCAATCAACAGGGGTTAATTCACCCCTCCACTTT. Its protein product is CASSYQSTGVNSPLHF.

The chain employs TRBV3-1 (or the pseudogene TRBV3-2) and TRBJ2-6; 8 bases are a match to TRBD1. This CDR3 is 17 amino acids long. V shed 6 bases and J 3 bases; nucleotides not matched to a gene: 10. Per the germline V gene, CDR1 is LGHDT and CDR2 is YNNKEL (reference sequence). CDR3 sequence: CASRPLTGARGANVLTF. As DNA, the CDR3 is TGTGCCAGCAGACCATTGACAGGGGCGCGTGGGGCCAACGTCCTGACTTTC.

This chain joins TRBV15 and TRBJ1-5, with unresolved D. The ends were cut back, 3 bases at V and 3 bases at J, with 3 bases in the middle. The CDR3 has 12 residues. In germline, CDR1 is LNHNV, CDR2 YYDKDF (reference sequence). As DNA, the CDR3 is TGTGCCACCAGCAGCCTCAATCAGCCCCAGCATTTT. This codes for CATSSLNQPQHF.

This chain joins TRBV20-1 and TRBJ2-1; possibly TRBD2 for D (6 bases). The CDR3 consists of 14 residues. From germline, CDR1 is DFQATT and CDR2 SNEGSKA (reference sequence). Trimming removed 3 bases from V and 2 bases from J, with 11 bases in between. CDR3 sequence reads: CSASWRDTYNEQFF. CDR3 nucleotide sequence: TGCAGTGCTAGTTGGAGGGATACCTACAATGAGCAGTTCTTC.

CDR3 sequence reads: CASSEGVRGLETQYF. In DNA, the CDR3 is TGCGCCAGCAGTGAGGGGGTGAGAGGGCTGGAGACCCAGTACTTC. The chain is built from TRBV10-2 and TRBJ2-5; weak D call: TRBD2 (5 bases). CDR3 length: 15 residues. Trimming stripped 2 bases from V and 5 bases from J, with 15 bases between. Germline V lookup: CDR1 WSHSY, CDR2 SAAADI.

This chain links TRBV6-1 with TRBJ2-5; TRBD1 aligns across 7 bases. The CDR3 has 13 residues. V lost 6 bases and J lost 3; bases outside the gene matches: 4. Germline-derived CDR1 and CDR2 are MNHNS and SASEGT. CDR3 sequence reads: CASSFDREETQYF. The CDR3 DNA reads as TGTGCCAGCAGCTTCGACAGGGAAGAGACCCAGTACTTC.

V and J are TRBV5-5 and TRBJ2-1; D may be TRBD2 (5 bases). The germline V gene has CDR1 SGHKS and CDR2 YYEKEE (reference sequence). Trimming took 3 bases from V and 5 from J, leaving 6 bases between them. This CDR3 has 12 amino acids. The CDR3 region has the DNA TGTGCCAGCAGCTGGGGAGACAATGAGCAGTTCTTC. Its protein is CASSWGDNEQFF.

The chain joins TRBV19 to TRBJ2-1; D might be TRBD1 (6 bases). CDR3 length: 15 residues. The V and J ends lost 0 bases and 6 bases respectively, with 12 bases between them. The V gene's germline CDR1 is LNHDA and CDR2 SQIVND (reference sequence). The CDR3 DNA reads TGTGCCAGTAGTATAGACGCAGGGGCGGGCAATGAGCAGTTCTTC. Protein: CASSIDAGAGNEQFF. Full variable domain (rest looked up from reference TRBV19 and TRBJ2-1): DGGITQSPKYLFRKEGQNVTLSCEQNLNHDAMYWYRQDPGQGLRLIYYSQIVNDFQKGDIAEGYSVSREKKESFPLTVTSAQKNPTAFYLCASSIDAGAGNEQFFGPGTRLTVL.

The CDR3 bases are TGCGCCAGCAGCTTGGCCGGGACAGGGAACACCGGGGAGCTGTTTTTT. It yields the protein CASSLAGTGNTGELFF. The chain has TRBV5-1 and TRBJ2-2, with 8 bases identical to TRBD1. Germline V gene data show CDR1 as SGHRS and CDR2 as YFSETQ. This CDR3 comprises 16 residues. Trimming cost V 0 bases and J 1 base; bases outside gene matches: 2.

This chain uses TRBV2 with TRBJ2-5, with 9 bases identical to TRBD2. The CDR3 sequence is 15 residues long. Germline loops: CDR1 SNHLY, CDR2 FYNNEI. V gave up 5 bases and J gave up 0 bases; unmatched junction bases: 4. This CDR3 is CASSTGTSYQETQYF. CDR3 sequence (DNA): TGTGCCAGCAGTACCGGGACTAGCTACCAAGAGACCCAGTACTTC.

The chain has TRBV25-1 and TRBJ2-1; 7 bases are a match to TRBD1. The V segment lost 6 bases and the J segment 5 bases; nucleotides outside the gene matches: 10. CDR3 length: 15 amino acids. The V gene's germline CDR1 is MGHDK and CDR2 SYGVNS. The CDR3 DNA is TGTGCCAGCAGCCCTCGGGACAGCTATAACAATGAGCAGTTCTTC. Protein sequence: CASSPRDSYNNEQFF.

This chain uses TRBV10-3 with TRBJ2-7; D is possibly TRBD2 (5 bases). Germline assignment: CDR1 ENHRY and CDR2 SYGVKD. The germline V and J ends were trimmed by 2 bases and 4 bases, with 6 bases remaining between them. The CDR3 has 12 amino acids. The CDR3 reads CAISETGYEQYF. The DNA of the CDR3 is TGTGCCATCAGTGAGACGGGGTACGAGCAGTACTTC.

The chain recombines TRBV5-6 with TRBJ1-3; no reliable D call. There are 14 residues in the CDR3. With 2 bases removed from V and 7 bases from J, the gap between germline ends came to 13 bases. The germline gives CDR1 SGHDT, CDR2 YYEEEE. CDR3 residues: CASSFFSGDNTIYF. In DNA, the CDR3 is TGTGCCAGCAGCTTCTTTTCCGGGGATAACACCATATATTTT.

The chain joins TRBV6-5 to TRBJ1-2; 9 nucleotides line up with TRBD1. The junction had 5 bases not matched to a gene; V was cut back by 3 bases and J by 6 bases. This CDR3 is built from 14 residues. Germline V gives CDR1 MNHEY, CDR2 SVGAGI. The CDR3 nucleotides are TGTGCCAGCAGTTATCAACGACAGGGGGATGGCTACACCTTC. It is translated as CASSYQRQGDGYTF.

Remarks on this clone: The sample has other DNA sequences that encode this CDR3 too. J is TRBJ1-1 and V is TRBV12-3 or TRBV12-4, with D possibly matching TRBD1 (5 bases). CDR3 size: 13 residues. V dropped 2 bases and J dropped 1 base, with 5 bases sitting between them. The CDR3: CASSLRGNTEAFF. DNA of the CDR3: TGTGCCAGCAGTTTAAGGGGGAACACTGAAGCTTTCTTT.

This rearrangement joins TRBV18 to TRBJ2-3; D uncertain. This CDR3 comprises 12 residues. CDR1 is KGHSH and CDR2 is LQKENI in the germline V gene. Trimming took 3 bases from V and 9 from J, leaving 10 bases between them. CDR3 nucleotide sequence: TGTGCCAGCTCACCTATGGTGGGCACGCAGTATTTT. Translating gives CASSPMVGTQYF.

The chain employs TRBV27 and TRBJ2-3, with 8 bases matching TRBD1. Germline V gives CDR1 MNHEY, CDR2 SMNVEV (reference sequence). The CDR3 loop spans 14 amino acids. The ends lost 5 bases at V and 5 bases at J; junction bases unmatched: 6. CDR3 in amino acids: CASSTRTGRDTQYF. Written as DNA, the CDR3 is TGTGCCAGCAGTACTAGGACAGGGCGAGATACGCAGTATTTT.

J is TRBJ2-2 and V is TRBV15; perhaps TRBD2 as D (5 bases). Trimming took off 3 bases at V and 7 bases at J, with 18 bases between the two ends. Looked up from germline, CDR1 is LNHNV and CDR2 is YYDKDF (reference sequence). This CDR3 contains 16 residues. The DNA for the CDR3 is TGTGCCACCAGCAGGGAACAAGGGAGTATTGTCGGGGAGCTGTTTTTT. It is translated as CATSREQGSIVGELFF.

DNA for the CDR3: TGCAGCGTTGAAGATTTGGGGACAGTCCCAGATACGCAGTATTTT. This codes for CSVEDLGTVPDTQYF. V is TRBV29-1 and J is TRBJ2-3; TRBD1 matches at 7 bases. CDR1 SQVTM and CDR2 ANQGSEA come from the germline V gene. This CDR3 comprises 15 residues. J gave up 4 bases and V 0 bases, and 7 bases lay outside the gene matches.